The sequence of this TCR beta chain was determined in a study of vaccination and CD4 T cells after COVID-19. Study-level information: SARS-CoV-2, HCoV-NL63, HCoV-OC43 and HCoV-229E supplied the overlapping spike peptides used to stimulate cells.

The sample's treatment: approximately 10-day PBMC culture with coronavirus spike peptide pools or control peptides (ViraFEST assay). First, ViraFEST expanded antigen-specific T cells with peptide pools, and next it sequenced the TCRs. The Oncomine TCR Beta short-read assay generated sequence data from the DNA of cultured CD4+ T cells. From cultured CD4+ T cells, genomic DNA was extracted. Using its own MiXCR run on the PCR reads, TCRdb lists one record per CDR3 protein. This table holds fewer than 20,000 distinct CDR3 sequences, 40% to 60% found once. Details on this clonotype: No antigen is known for it.

The source of this sequence is a human donor who had recovered from COVID-19. This specimen consisted of CD4+ T cells from blood, cultured in vitro, obtained before SARS-CoV-2 vaccination.

This chain's CDR3 is CSARPGATEAFF. DNA for the CDR3: TGCAGTGCTAGACCAGGGGCCACTGAAGCTTTCTTT. J is TRBJ1-1 and V is TRBV20-1; D perhaps matches TRBD1 (6 bases). The CDR3 loop spans 12 amino acids. Trimming removed 2 bases at V and 4 bases at J, with 8 bases between. From germline, CDR1 is DFQATT and CDR2 SNEGSKA (reference sequence).